This record looks at one T cell receptor beta chain sequence and its context. Its antigen is currently unknown. The data derive from a study of OX40 agonist ivuxolimab in advanced cancers. Study in general: Earlier treatment with anti-PD-1, anti-PD-L1 or anti-CTLA-4 was permitted, and roughly 40% had received some. Findings and caveats of the study: By week 6 at 0.1 to 3.0 mg/kg, blood CD4+ and CD8+ T cells had expanded clonally. Specificity for antigen went undetermined in the expanded peripheral T cells.

The table came from immunoSEQ multiplex PCR; TCRdb's copy has only in-frame clones and leaves some out. The sample lists some 55,000 clones; approximately 80% were seen once. Germline loops: CDR1 SGHVS, CDR2 FQNEAQ. V lost 2 bases to trimming and J lost 7 bases, with 8 bases between them. There are 13 residues in the CDR3. Prior autoimmune disease or systemic immunosuppression barred patients. The V call is TRBV7-8, the J call TRBJ1-4, with D unresolved. The clonotype was recovered from an adult with an advanced solid tumor such as melanoma, head and neck, liver or kidney cancer. Source: CD4+ or CD8+ T cells sorted from blood, taken in a trial of the OX40 agonist ivuxolimab. CDR3 loop: CASSLLGGEKLFF. The DNA for the CDR3 is TGTGCCAGCAGCTTACTGGGAGGTGAAAAACTGTTTTTT.